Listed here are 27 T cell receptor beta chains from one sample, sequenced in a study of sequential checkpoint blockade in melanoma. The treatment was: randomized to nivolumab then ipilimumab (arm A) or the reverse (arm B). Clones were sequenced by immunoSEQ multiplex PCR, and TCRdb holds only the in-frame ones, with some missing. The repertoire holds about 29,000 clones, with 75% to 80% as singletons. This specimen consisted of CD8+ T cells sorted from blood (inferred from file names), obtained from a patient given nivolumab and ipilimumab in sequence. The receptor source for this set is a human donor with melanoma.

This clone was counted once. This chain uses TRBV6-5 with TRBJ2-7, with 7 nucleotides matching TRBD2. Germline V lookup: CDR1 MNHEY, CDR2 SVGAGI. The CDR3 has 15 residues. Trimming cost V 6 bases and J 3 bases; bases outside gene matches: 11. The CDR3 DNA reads TGTGCCAGCAGCTCCGGGCGGGGGTCCGTCTACGAGCAGTACTTC. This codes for CASSSGRGSVYEQYF.

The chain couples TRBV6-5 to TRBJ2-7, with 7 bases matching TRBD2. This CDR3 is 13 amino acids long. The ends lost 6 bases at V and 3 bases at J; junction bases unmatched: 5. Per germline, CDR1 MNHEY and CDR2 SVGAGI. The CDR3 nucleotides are TGTGCCAGCAGGGTGACTAGCCACTACGAGCAGTACTTC. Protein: CASRVTSHYEQYF.

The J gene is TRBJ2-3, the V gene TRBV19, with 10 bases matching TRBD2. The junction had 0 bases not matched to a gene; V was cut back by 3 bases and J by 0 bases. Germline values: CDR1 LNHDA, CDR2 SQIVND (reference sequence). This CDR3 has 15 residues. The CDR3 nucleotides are TGTGCCAGTAGTATTAGCGGGAGGAGCACAGATACGCAGTATTTT. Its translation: CASSISGRSTDTQYF.

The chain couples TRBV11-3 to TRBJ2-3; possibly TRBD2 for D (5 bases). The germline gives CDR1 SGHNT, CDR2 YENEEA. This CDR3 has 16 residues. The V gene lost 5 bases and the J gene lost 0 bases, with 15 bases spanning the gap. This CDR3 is CASSPGRRTSTDTQYF. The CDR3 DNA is TGTGCCAGCAGCCCGGGTCGGAGGACGAGCACAGATACGCAGTATTTT.

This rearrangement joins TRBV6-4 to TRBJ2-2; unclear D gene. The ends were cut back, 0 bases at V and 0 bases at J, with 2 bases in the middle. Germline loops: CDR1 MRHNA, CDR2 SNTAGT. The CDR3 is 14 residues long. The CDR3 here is CASSDSTNTGELFF. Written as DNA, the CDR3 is TGTGCCAGCAGTGACTCTACGAACACCGGGGAGCTGTTTTTT.

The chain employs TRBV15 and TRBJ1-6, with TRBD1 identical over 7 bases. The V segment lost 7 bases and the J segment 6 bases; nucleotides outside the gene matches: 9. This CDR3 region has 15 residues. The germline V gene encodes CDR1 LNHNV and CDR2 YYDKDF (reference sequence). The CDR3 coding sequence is TGTGCCACCAAAACAGGGGAGGCTCTTAATTCACCCCTCCACTTT. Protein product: CATKTGEALNSPLHF.

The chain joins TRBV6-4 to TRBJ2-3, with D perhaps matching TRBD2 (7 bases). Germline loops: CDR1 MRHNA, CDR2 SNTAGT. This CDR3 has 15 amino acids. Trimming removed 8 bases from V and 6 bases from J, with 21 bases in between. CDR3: CASPGRGGVMDTQYF. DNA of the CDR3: TGTGCCAGCCCTGGGAGAGGGGGGGTTATGGATACGCAGTATTTT.

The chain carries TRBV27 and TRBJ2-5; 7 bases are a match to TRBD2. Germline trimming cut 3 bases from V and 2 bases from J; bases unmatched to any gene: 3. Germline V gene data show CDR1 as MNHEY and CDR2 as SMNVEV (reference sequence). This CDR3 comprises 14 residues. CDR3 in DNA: TGTGCCAGCAGTTTCGGGGGGAATCAAGAGACCCAGTACTTC. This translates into CASSFGGNQETQYF.

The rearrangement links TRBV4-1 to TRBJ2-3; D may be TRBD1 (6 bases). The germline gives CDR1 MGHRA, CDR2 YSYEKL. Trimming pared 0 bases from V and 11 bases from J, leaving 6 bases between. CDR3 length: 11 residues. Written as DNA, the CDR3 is TGCGCCAGCAGCCAAGAACAGGGGCAGTATTTT. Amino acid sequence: CASSQEQGQYF.

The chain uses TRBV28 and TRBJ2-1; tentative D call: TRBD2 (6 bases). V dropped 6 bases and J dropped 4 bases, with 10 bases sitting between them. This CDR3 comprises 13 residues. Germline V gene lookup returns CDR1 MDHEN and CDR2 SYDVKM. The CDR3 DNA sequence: TGTGCCAGCAGGGTAGCGGAGTACAATGAGCAGTTCTTC. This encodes CASRVAEYNEQFF.

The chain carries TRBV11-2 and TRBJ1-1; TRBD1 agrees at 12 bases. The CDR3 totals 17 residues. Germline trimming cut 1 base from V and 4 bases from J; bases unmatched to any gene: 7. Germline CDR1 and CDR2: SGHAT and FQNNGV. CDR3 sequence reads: CASSLAGTGGAFTEAFF. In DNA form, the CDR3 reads TGTGCCAGCAGCTTAGCCGGGACAGGGGGCGCATTCACTGAAGCTTTCTTT.

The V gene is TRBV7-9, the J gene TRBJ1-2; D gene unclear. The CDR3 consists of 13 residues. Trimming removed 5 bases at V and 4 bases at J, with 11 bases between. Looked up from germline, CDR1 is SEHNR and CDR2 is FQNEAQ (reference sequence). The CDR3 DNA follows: TGTGCCAGCAGCCATACAGCCTCCTATGGCTACACCTTC. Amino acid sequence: CASSHTASYGYTF.

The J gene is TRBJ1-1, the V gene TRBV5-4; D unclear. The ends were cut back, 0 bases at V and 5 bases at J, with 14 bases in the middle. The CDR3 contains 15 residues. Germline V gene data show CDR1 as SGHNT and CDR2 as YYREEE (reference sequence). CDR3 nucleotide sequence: TGTGCCAGCAGCTTGGCCCCGGATCTAGGAACTGAAGCTTTCTTT. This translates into CASSLAPDLGTEAFF. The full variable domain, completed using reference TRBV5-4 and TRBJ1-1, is ETGVTQSPTHLIKTRGQQVTLRCSSQSGHNTVSWYQQALGQGPQFIFQYYREEENGRGNFPPRFSGLQFPNYSSELNVNALELDDSALYLCASSLAPDLGTEAFFGQGTRLTVV.

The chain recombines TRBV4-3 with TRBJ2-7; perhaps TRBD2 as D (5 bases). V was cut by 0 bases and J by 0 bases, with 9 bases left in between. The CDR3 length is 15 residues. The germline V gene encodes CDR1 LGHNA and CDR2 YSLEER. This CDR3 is CASSQDRGFSYEQYF. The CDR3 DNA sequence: TGCGCCAGCAGCCAAGATCGGGGATTCTCCTACGAGCAGTACTTC.

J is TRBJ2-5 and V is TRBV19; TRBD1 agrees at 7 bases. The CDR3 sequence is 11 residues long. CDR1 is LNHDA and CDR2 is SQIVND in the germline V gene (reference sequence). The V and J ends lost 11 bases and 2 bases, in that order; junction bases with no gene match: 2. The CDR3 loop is CARQGQETQYF. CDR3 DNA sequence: TGTGCCCGACAGGGACAAGAGACCCAGTACTTC.

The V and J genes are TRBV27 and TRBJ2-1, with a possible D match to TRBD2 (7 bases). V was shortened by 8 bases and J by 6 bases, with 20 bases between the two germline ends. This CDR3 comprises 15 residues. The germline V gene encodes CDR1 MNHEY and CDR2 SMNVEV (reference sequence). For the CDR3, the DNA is TGTGCCAGCGCCATTAGGGGGAGGGCCTCCAATGAGCAGTTCTTC. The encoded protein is CASAIRGRASNEQFF.

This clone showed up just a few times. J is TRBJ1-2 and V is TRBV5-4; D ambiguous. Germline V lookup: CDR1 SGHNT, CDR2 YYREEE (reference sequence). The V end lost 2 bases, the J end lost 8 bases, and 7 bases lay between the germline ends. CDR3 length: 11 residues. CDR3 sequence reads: CASSFTGGYTF. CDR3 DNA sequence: TGTGCCAGCAGCTTCACGGGGGGCTACACCTTC. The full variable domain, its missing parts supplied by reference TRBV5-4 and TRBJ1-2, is ETGVTQSPTHLIKTRGQQVTLRCSSQSGHNTVSWYQQALGQGPQFIFQYYREEENGRGNFPPRFSGLQFPNYSSELNVNALELDDSALYLCASSFTGGYTFGSGTRLTVV.

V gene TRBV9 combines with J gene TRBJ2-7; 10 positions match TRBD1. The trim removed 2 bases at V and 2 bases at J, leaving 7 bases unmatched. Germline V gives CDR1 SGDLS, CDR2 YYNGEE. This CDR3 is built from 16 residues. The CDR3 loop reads CASSVAGTGVTYEQYF. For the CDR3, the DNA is TGTGCCAGCAGCGTGGCCGGGACAGGGGTAACCTACGAGCAGTACTTC.

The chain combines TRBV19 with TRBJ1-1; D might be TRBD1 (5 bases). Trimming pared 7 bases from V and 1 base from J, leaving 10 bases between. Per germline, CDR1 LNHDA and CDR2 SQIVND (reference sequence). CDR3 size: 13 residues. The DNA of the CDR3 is TGTGCCAGTACCTTAACAGGGAACACTGAAGCTTTCTTT. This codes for CASTLTGNTEAFF.

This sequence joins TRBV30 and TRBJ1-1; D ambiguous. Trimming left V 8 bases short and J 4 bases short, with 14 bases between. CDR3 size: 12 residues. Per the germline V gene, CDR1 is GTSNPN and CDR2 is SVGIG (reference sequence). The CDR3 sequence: CALGIFSTEAFF. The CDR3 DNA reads TGTGCCCTTGGCATCTTCAGCACTGAAGCTTTCTTT.

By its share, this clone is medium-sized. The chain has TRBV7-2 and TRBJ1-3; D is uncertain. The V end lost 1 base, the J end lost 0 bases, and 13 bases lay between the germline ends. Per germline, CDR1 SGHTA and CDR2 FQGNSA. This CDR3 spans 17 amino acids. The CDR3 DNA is TGTGCCAGCAGCTTAGTCTTAGCTCTCAGCTCTGGAAACACCATATATTTT. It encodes CASSLVLALSSGNTIYF.

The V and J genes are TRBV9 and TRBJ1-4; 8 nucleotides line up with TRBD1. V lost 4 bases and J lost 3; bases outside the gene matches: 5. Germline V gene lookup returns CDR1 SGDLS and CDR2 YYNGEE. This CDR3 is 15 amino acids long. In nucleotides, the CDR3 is TGTGCCAGCAGCCATTCGGGACAGGCTAATGAAAAACTGTTTTTT. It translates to CASSHSGQANEKLFF.

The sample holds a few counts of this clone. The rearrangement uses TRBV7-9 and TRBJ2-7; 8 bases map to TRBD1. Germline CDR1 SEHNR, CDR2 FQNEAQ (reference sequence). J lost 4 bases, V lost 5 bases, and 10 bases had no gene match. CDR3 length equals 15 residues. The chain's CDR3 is CASSVLGTGLYEQYF. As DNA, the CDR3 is TGTGCCAGCAGCGTCCTCGGGACAGGACTATACGAGCAGTACTTC.

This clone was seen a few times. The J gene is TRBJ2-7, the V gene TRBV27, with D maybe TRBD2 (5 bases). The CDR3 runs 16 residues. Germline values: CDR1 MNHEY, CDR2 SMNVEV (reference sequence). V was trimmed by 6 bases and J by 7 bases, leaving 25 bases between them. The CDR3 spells CASSKIRREAFEEQYF. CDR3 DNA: TGTGCCAGCAGCAAGATCCGACGGGAAGCTTTTGAGGAGCAGTACTTC.

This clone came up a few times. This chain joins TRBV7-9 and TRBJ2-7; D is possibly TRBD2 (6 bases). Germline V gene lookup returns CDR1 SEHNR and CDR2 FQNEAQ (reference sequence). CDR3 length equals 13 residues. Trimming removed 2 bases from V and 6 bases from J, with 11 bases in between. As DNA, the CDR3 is TGTGCCAGCAGCTTACAGGGAGGCGCCGAGCAGTACTTC. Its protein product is CASSLQGGAEQYF.

The CDR3 DNA follows: TGTGCCAGCAGCTCCACATTCTCCCTCTCCTACGAGCAGTACTTC. Amino acid sequence: CASSSTFSLSYEQYF. The gene calls are TRBV5-8 and TRBJ2-7; D is uncertain. Trimming took 3 bases from V and 0 from J, leaving 13 bases between them. The germline CDR1 and CDR2 sequences are SGHTS and YDEGEE. The CDR3 runs to 15 residues.

The CDR3 reads CASSPGTSGRRGEQFF. The CDR3 DNA reads as TGTGCCAGCAGCCCCGGGACTAGCGGGAGGAGGGGTGAGCAGTTCTTC. V usage is TRBV5-5 and J usage is TRBJ2-1; 15 positions agree with TRBD2. The germline gives CDR1 SGHKS, CDR2 YYEKEE (reference sequence). The CDR3 covers 16 residues. V was pared by 4 bases and J by 9 bases, with 8 bases of the junction left unmatched.